This T cell receptor beta chain was sequenced during a study of vaccination effects on CD4 cells after COVID-19. On the study more broadly: Before any sequencing was done, the ViraFEST assay used viral peptide pools to expand antigen-specific CD4+ T cells. Peptides at 8.5 to 10 ug/ml and IL-2 at about 9.2 IU/ml were added to approximately 2 million PBMC per well.

Study results and limitations: Of the vaccine-induced clones from healthy vaccinees, merely 1 of 255 recognized common cold coronaviruses as well.

As to this clone: Its antigen is as yet unknown.

Upon completion of around eleven days in culture, CD4+ T cells were isolated. None of the vaccinated had previously contracted SARS-CoV-2, and their nucleocapsid antibodies tested negative. Some clones are missing from TCRdb's copy, which holds only in-frame ones; the method was immunoSEQ multiplex PCR. Among some 40,000 clones, 65% to 75% were seen once, and the ten largest hold about 2.9%. The sequence came from a human donor who received a COVID-19 vaccine. The sample was CD4+ T cells from PBMCs cultured without peptide, taken before COVID-19 vaccination.

The chain's CDR3 is CASKSGGGYTF. The CDR3 nucleotides read TGTGCCAGCAAGAGTGGGGGTGGCTACACCTTC. This chain links TRBV27 with TRBJ1-2; D is possibly TRBD1 (5 bases). From germline, CDR1 is MNHEY and CDR2 SMNVEV (reference sequence). Trimming pared 7 bases from V and 7 bases from J, leaving 10 bases between. The CDR3 totals 11 residues.